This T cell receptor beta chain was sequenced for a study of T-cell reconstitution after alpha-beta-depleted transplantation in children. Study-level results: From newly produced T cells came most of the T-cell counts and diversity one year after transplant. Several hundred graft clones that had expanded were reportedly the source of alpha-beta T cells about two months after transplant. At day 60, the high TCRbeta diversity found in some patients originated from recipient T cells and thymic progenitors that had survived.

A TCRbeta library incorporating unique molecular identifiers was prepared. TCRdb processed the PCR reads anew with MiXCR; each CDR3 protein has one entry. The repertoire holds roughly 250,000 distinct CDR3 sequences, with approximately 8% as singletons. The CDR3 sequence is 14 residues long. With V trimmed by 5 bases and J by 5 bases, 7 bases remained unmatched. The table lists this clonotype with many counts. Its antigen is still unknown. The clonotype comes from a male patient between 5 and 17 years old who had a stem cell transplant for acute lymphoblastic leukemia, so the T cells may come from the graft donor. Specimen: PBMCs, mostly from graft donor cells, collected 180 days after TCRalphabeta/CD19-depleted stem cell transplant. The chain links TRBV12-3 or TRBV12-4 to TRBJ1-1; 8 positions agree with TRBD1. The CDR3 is CASSRQGWNTEAFF. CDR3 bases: TGTGCCAGCAGTCGACAGGGGTGGAATACTGAAGCTTTCTTT.